The TCR beta chain under discussion was sequenced for a study of T cell responses to AZD1222 COVID-19 vaccine. Study-wide results and caveats: As reported, nearly half of all spike-specific TCRs target variant regions that are unmutated.

Sequencing used immunoSEQ multiplex PCR; TCRdb keeps in-frame clones, though not all of them. The sample carries more than 70,000 clones, more than 75% recorded once. This CDR3 is 14 amino acids long. The trim removed 6 bases at V and 6 bases at J, leaving 6 bases unmatched. Germline CDR1 SGHAT, CDR2 FQNNGV. This clone was counted once. Its antigen is undetermined. Specimen: peripheral blood, collected on day 0 of AZD1222 vaccination. The rearrangement links TRBV11-2 to TRBJ1-4, with 8 bases fitting TRBD1. This clonotype was obtained from an adult in good health. The CDR3 here is CASRPVQGDEKLFF. DNA of the CDR3: TGTGCCAGCAGGCCGGTACAGGGGGATGAAAAACTGTTTTTT.